The rows below give T cell receptor beta chains drawn from one sample of a study of CD8 T cells in ankylosing spondylitis. MiXCR, applied by TCRdb to the 5' RACE reads, yields one record per CDR3 protein. The sample has about 330,000 distinct CDR3 sequences, 8% seen once. The source material was blood, either unsorted or a sorted T cell fraction (not recorded which). The receptors here all came from a male donor with ankylosing spondylitis. Each CDR3 is given with its conserved first and last residue. Each record gives: clone size, D gene, J gene, V gene, CDR3 DNA, CDR3 protein. D genes are given only for firm matches. The size entry is marked missing in some rows and otherwise reads once, few, many or a size class.

many | NA | TRBJ2-1 | TRBV7-9 | TGTGCCAGCAGTCGGGCTTACACTAGCTCCTACAATGAGCAGTTCTTC | CASSRAYTSSYNEQFF
few | NA | TRBJ2-7 | TRBV18 | TGTGCCAGCTCACCAGGGGTAAACTACGAGCAGTACTTC | CASSPGVNYEQYF
NA | NA | TRBJ1-2 | TRBV30 | TGTGCCTGGAGTGTTCAGGGGATGTTTGCTGGCTACACCTTC | CAWSVQGMFAGYTF
few | TRBD2 | TRBJ2-5 | TRBV12-3/TRBV12-4 | TGTGCCAGCAGAAAAGCGCCGGGACTAGCGGACCAAGAGACCCAGTACTTC | CASRKAPGLADQETQYF
few | NA | TRBJ2-7 | TRBV28 | TGTGCCAGCAGTTTATACATGCTTAGTCTCTACGAGCAGTACTTC | CASSLYMLSLYEQYF
NA | NA | TRBJ2-1 | TRBV29-1 | TGCAGCGTTGCCCCCGGGGGCTACAATGAGCAGTTCTTC | CSVAPGGYNEQFF
many | NA | TRBJ1-6 | TRBV2 | TGTGCCAGCAGTAGCTCCTATAATTCACCCCTCCACTTT | CASSSSYNSPLHF
NA | NA | TRBJ2-3 | TRBV5-1 | TGCGCCAGCAGCTTGGGAATAGCGGGCACAGATACGCAGTATTTT | CASSLGIAGTDTQYF
NA | NA | TRBJ2-1 | TRBV6-2/TRBV6-3 | TGTGCCAGCAGTTACTCTGCTAGGAGCGCAGACAATGAGCAGTTCTTC | CASSYSARSADNEQFF
many | TRBD1 | TRBJ2-7 | TRBV6-1 | TGTGCCAGCGCGGCCGGACAGGGAAGGTACGAGCAGTACTTC | CASAAGQGRYEQYF
NA | NA | TRBJ2-1 | TRBV6-5 | TGTGCCAGCAGTTACTCGAGTCCGGTCATGTGGTTCTTC | CASSYSSPVMWFF
NA | NA | TRBJ1-1 | TRBV13 | TGTGCCAGCAGCTTAGAGTTCCAGGGCACTGAAGCTTTCTTT | CASSLEFQGTEAFF
many | TRBD2 | TRBJ2-2 | TRBV9 | TGTGCCAGCAGCGGCAGTGTGCGGGAGATTCACACCGGGGAGCTGTTTTTT | CASSGSVREIHTGELFF
few | TRBD2 | TRBJ2-7 | TRBV5-1 | TGCACCAGCAGCTTGAGAGCGGGAAGCTCCTACGAGCAGTACTTC | CTSSLRAGSSYEQYF
NA | NA | TRBJ2-6 | TRBV12-3/TRBV12-4 | TGTGCCAGCAGTTTAGTGGGCGGTGGGGCCAACGTCCTGACTTTC | CASSLVGGGANVLTF
NA | NA | TRBJ2-1 | TRBV6-1 | TGTGCCAGCAGCAGACAGCTCTACAATGAGCAGTTCTTC | CASSRQLYNEQFF
NA | NA | TRBJ2-7 | TRBV29-1 | TGCAGCGTGGGGGTAACGGACGAGCAGTACTTC | CSVGVTDEQYF
NA | TRBD2 | TRBJ2-3 | TRBV20-1 | TGCAGTGCTAGAGACCTGGGGCGGGAGAAAGGTTCAGATACGCAGTATTTT | CSARDLGREKGSDTQYF
few | TRBD2 | TRBJ2-1 | TRBV9 | TGTGCCAGCAGCCTCCCAGGACTAGCTCGCAATGAGCAGTTCTTC | CASSLPGLARNEQFF
NA | TRBD2 | TRBJ2-7 | TRBV5-1 | TGCGCCAGCAGCTTGACCCAGCGGGACTACGAGCAGTACTTC | CASSLTQRDYEQYF
NA | NA | TRBJ2-1 | TRBV7-9 | TGTGCCAGCAGCCCAGATGGGAGTAACTACAATGAGCAGTTCTTC | CASSPDGSNYNEQFF
few | NA | TRBJ2-7 | TRBV29-1 | TGCAGCGTTGGCACTTTCCGCTCCTACGAGCAGTACTTC | CSVGTFRSYEQYF
few | NA | TRBJ1-4 | TRBV7-8 | TGTGCCAGCAGCTTATACCCAGGGTCTACAGAAAAACTGTTTTTT | CASSLYPGSTEKLFF
few | NA | TRBJ1-1 | TRBV15 | TGTGCCACCAGCCGGTGGCGGGCTGGGAACACTGAAGCTTTCTTT | CATSRWRAGNTEAFF
few | TRBD2 | TRBJ2-3 | TRBV24-1 | TGTGCCACCAGCGAAGGCCTAGCGGCAACAGATACGCAGTATTTT | CATSEGLAATDTQYF
many | NA | TRBJ2-4 | TRBV15 | TGTGCCACCAGCACTCCCGGGATGCAAAACATTCAGTACTTC | CATSTPGMQNIQYF
few | TRBD2 | TRBJ2-2 | TRBV9 | TGTGCCAGCAGCGTAACCGGGACTAGCGGGACCGGGGAGCTGTTTTTT | CASSVTGTSGTGELFF
NA | NA | TRBJ1-1 | TRBV18 | TGTGCCAGCTCACCTGGGACGAGCTCAATGAACACTGAAGCTTTCTTT | CASSPGTSSMNTEAFF
NA | NA | TRBJ1-2 | TRBV5-1 | TGCGCCAGCAGCTTGGAGTTTCCTGGTGGCTACACCTTC | CASSLEFPGGYTF
few | NA | TRBJ2-1 | TRBV12-3/TRBV12-4 | TGTGCCAGCAGCCCAACCCCGTCGGGCGGCAATGAGCAGTTCTTC | CASSPTPSGGNEQFF
NA | NA | TRBJ2-7 | TRBV12-3/TRBV12-4 | TGTGCCAGCAGTTTAGTGCCAGGGAGGGAGCAGTACTTC | CASSLVPGREQYF
many | TRBD1 | TRBJ1-5 | TRBV6-5 | TGTGCCAGCAGTATACAGGGGAGGGAACAGCCCCAGCATTTT | CASSIQGREQPQHF
NA | NA | TRBJ2-2 | TRBV4-3 | TGCGCCAGCAGCCAAGATTTATCCCGGATGAACACCGGGGAGCTGTTTTTT | CASSQDLSRMNTGELFF
few | NA | TRBJ2-1 | TRBV28 | TGTGCCAGCGTAAGTTTGAATGAGCAGTTCTTC | CASVSLNEQFF
NA | TRBD1 | TRBJ2-1 | TRBV15 | TGTGCCACCAGCAAAGGGACAGGTGACTCCTACAATGAGCAGTTCTTC | CATSKGTGDSYNEQFF
many | NA | TRBJ2-7 | TRBV20-1 | TGCAGTGCTAGCCGGGGCTACGAGCAGTACTTC | CSASRGYEQYF
many | TRBD1 | TRBJ2-2 | TRBV12-3/TRBV12-4 | TGTGCCAGCAGTTTGGCTGACAGGGGTCGGACCGGGGAGCTGTTTTTT | CASSLADRGRTGELFF
few | NA | TRBJ2-6 | TRBV20-1 | TGCAGTGCTAGGGCCGTCGCTGGGGCCAACGTCCTGACTTTC | CSARAVAGANVLTF
NA | TRBD1 | TRBJ1-2 | TRBV29-1 | TGCAGCGTCGAATCAGGGGGAACTGGCTACACCTTC | CSVESGGTGYTF
few | TRBD2 | TRBJ2-2 | TRBV7-2 | TGTGCCAGCACTGTGACTAGCTCTATTACCGGGGAGCTGTTTTTT | CASTVTSSITGELFF
many | NA | TRBJ2-1 | TRBV29-1 | TGCAGCGTGGACGCACGTTACAATGAGCAGTTCTTC | CSVDARYNEQFF
few | NA | TRBJ2-1 | TRBV30 | TGTGCCTGGAGTGTAAGGTCTGACCTCTACAATGAGCAGTTCTTC | CAWSVRSDLYNEQFF
few | NA | TRBJ1-2 | TRBV5-6 | TGTGCCAGCAGCTCTTCCGCTCAGGGTGGCTACACCTTC | CASSSSAQGGYTF
NA | NA | TRBJ2-3 | TRBV5-6 | TGTGCCAGCAGCTTGATAGGGGGACGGCAGTATTTT | CASSLIGGRQYF
few | NA | TRBJ2-5 | TRBV28 | TGTGCCAGCAGGCGACTCCTCGGGAAGGAGACCCAGTACTTC | CASRRLLGKETQYF